A selection of T cell receptor beta chains follows, all from one sample in a study of regulatory T cells in long-lasting Graves disease. TCRdb re-analysed the multiplex PCR reads in MiXCR, keeping a single row per CDR3 protein. The table shows some 490,000 distinct CDR3 sequences, with about 12% occurring only once. This same sample was also part of a study on T cells in Graves' hyperthyroidism and ophthalmopathy.

The sequencing used peripheral blood mononuclear cells (PBMCs), collected at new diagnosis, from a patient treated with antithyroid drugs. The receptors shown here come from a woman aged 25-40 years with Graves disease. Each CDR3 is given with its conserved first and last residue. The order of the fields is V gene, D gene, J gene, clone size, CDR3 DNA, CDR3 protein. D genes are given only for firm matches. Only some rows state a clone size, as once, few, many or a class for expanded clones.

>TRBV6-1|-|TRBJ1-2|many
TGTGCCAGCACCCCAGGCGGATATGGCTACACCTTC
CASTPGGYGYTF
>TRBV5-6|TRBD1|TRBJ1-2|many
TGTGCCAGCAGCTCCGGAACAGGGGGTGATGGCTACACCTTC
CASSSGTGGDGYTF
>TRBV28|TRBD1|TRBJ1-2|many
TGTGCCAGCAGTCCTACGACCTACAGGGGGCCGATCCATGGCTACACCTTC
CASSPTTYRGPIHGYTF
>TRBV5-1|-|TRBJ1-3|-
TGCGCCAGCAGCCCGATACACTCGGGAAACACCATATATTTT
CASSPIHSGNTIYF
>TRBV4-1|-|TRBJ2-7|-
TGCGCCAGCAGTCACACGGAAGGGATCTACGAGCAGTACTTC
CASSHTEGIYEQYF
>TRBV2|TRBD1|TRBJ1-5|many
TGTGCCAGCAGCGGACAGGGTAGGGATCAGCCCCAGCATTTT
CASSGQGRDQPQHF
>TRBV15|TRBD2|TRBJ2-3|-
TGTGCCACCAGCAGACCCTATTCGGGAGGCGGGAGAGGGACAGATACGCAGTATTTT
CATSRPYSGGGRGTDTQYF
>TRBV7-2|-|TRBJ1-2|many
TGTGCCAGCGCCACGAGCAAGGTCGGCTACACCTTC
CASATSKVGYTF
>TRBV3-1|-|TRBJ1-2|many
TGTGCCAGCAGCCAAATCTCCAGGGGCGCTAACTATGGCTACACCTTC
CASSQISRGANYGYTF
>TRBV12-3/TRBV12-4|TRBD1|TRBJ1-3|-
TGTGCCAGCAGTCCGAGGACAGGGGCTGGAAACACCATATATTTT
CASSPRTGAGNTIYF
>TRBV3-1|-|TRBJ1-2|many
TGTGCCAGCAGCCAAGGGGACACTTTTAGGGTCTATGGCTACACCTTC
CASSQGDTFRVYGYTF
>TRBV13|TRBD2|TRBJ2-7|few
TGTGCCAGCAGCTATATAGCGGGAGACGGAAAAACTCTTTACGAGCAGTACTTC
CASSYIAGDGKTLYEQYF
>TRBV19|-|TRBJ1-5|many
TGTGCCAGTAGCGAACAGGGAAAGGGGAATCAGCCCCAGCATTTT
CASSEQGKGNQPQHF
>TRBV29-1|-|TRBJ2-4|many
TGCAGCGTCAAAAACATTCAGTACTTC
CSVKNIQYF
>TRBV19|TRBD2|TRBJ2-5|many
TGTGCCAGTAGTATAGACCGACTAGCGGGAGGGCCCCAAGAGACCCAGTACTTC
CASSIDRLAGGPQETQYF
>TRBV20-1|-|TRBJ1-5|many
TGCAGTGCTGACAGTTATGGACAGCCCCAGCATTTT
CSADSYGQPQHF
>TRBV7-9|-|TRBJ2-1|-
TGTGCCAGCAGCTTTGGAAGAGGGAGAGGCGATGAGCAGTTCTTC
CASSFGRGRGDEQFF
>TRBV19|-|TRBJ1-6|many
TGTGCCAGTAGTATAAGGGAACGGAATAATTCACCCCTCCACTTT
CASSIRERNNSPLHF
>TRBV18|TRBD1|TRBJ2-6|-
TGTGCCAGCTCACCAAACGGACAGGGGTCTGGGGCCAACGTCCTGACTTTC
CASSPNGQGSGANVLTF
>TRBV20-1|-|TRBJ1-2|-
TGCAGTGCCCTCAGAGAACAATGGGGACGGTCTTCATCCTATGGCTACACCTTC
CSALREQWGRSSSYGYTF
>TRBV19|TRBD1|TRBJ1-5|many
TGTGCCAGTACCCTCGGGACAGGCATCAATCAGCCCCAGCATTTT
CASTLGTGINQPQHF
>TRBV3-1|-|TRBJ1-1|many
TGTGCCAGCAGCCGATCGAACACTGAAGCTTTCTTT
CASSRSNTEAFF
>TRBV2|-|TRBJ2-7|many
TGTGCCAGCAGTGAAGGGTCTTCGGTAGCCTACGAGCAGTACTTC
CASSEGSSVAYEQYF
>TRBV19|-|TRBJ1-1|many
TGTGCCAGTAGTATAGAGGGTTGGGCTGAAGCTTTCTTT
CASSIEGWAEAFF
>TRBV4-3|TRBD2|TRBJ2-3|few
TGCGCCAGCAGCCAGGGGACTAGCGGGTTCACAGATACGCAGTATTTT
CASSQGTSGFTDTQYF
>TRBV6-1|-|TRBJ1-2|few
TGTGCCAGCTCAGGTATCCTCCCCGGTGGCTACACCTTC
CASSGILPGGYTF
>TRBV5-1|-|TRBJ1-2|few
TGCGCCAGCAGCTTACACAGCTATGGCTACACCTTC
CASSLHSYGYTF
>TRBV27|TRBD2|TRBJ2-3|many
TGTGCCAGCAGTCGCAGCGGGAAGGCAGATACGCAGTATTTT
CASSRSGKADTQYF
>TRBV27|-|TRBJ1-1|many
TGTGCCAGCAGGCGCAACTCCCAGGGAGGGAAAGCTTTCTTT
CASRRNSQGGKAFF
>TRBV28|-|TRBJ1-2|many
TGTGCCAGCAGTTTACCCCCGGGGGAACCAGGGGCGAATCTCTATGGCTACACCTTC
CASSLPPGEPGANLYGYTF
>TRBV14|-|TRBJ2-5|many
TGTGCCAGCAGCCCGACTTGGAGGCGGGAGACCCAGTACTTC
CASSPTWRRETQYF
>TRBV5-1|TRBD1|TRBJ2-1|-
TGCGCCACCAAGACTCTGACAGGGGAAAGCGAGCAGTTCTTC
CATKTLTGESEQFF
>TRBV20-1|TRBD2|TRBJ2-1|-
TGCAGTGCTAGAGACTATAGCGGGAGTAGTTACAATGAGCAGTTCTTC
CSARDYSGSSYNEQFF
>TRBV6-9|-|TRBJ2-5|many
TGTGCCAGCAGTTACCTTCGGGCGGGCCAAGAGACCCAGTACTTC
CASSYLRAGQETQYF
>TRBV6-1|-|TRBJ2-7|-
TGTGCCAGCAGTCACAGAACTAACTACGAGCAGTACTTC
CASSHRTNYEQYF
>TRBV18|-|TRBJ2-7|many
TGTGCCAGCTCACCACCCTCCAGCGGATCCTACGAGCAGTACTTC
CASSPPSSGSYEQYF
>TRBV10-3|-|TRBJ2-7|-
TGTGCCATCGCTAGTGTCGACTACGAGCAGTACTTC
CAIASVDYEQYF
>TRBV18|-|TRBJ1-4|few
TGTGCCAGCTCACAGGGGATTAATGAAAAACTGTTTTTT
CASSQGINEKLFF
>TRBV20-1|-|TRBJ1-5|many
TGCAGTGCTAGTTACAGGGATAGCAATCAGCCCCAGCATTTT
CSASYRDSNQPQHF
>TRBV11-2|-|TRBJ2-7|many
TGTGCCAGCAGCTTAGCGGTCTCCTACGAGCAGTACTTC
CASSLAVSYEQYF
>TRBV7-2|-|TRBJ2-5|many
TGTGCCAGCAGCTCGAGTAGTAAGGAGACCCAGTACTTC
CASSSSSKETQYF
>TRBV28|-|TRBJ1-3|many
TGTGCCAGCAGTGCTAACTATGGAAACACCATATATTTT
CASSANYGNTIYF
>TRBV5-1|-|TRBJ2-7|few
TGCGCCAGCAGCCAAACCCCCGTGGGGGGAACCTACGAGCAGTACTTC
CASSQTPVGGTYEQYF
>TRBV2|TRBD1|TRBJ2-5|-
TGTGCCAGCAGGGGGCCGGGACAGGGGGCACACGAGACCCAGTACTTC
CASRGPGQGAHETQYF
>TRBV6-2/TRBV6-3|TRBD1|TRBJ1-6|many
TGTGCCAGCAGTTACTCCGTCAGGGGGACGCCAAGTTTTAATTCACCCCTCCACTTT
CASSYSVRGTPSFNSPLHF
>TRBV29-1|-|TRBJ2-3|-
TGCAGCGTTGAAAACGGTCACACAGATACGCAGTATTTT
CSVENGHTDTQYF
>TRBV24-1|-|TRBJ2-2|many
TGTGCCACCAGTGATTTGGTCGGGGAGCTGTTTTTT
CATSDLVGELFF
>TRBV20-1|TRBD1|TRBJ1-4|-
TGCAGTGCTGGGACAGGGGGTTACACTAATGAAAAACTGTTTTTT
CSAGTGGYTNEKLFF
>TRBV6-1|-|TRBJ1-1|-
TGTGCCAGCAGACTACAACCGGGACGGCTGAACACTGAAGCTTTCTTT
CASRLQPGRLNTEAFF
>TRBV19|TRBD1|TRBJ1-6|-
TGTGCCAGCCAGACAGGGCCCTATAATTCACCCCTCCACTTT
CASQTGPYNSPLHF
>TRBV7-8|-|TRBJ2-2|many
TGTGCCAGCTGGACAGCGACCGGGGAGCTGTTTTTT
CASWTATGELFF
>TRBV12-3/TRBV12-4|-|TRBJ1-2|many
TGTGCCAGCACCCACCTCGGGACAAGGGAAGATGGCTACACCTTC
CASTHLGTREDGYTF
>TRBV5-4|-|TRBJ2-2|few
TGTGCCAGCAGCCCAGTAGTACAGCCCACGAACACCGGGGAGCTGTTTTTT
CASSPVVQPTNTGELFF
>TRBV19|TRBD2|TRBJ2-1|-
TGTGCCTCAAACACCCGGGACTACCAGGAGCAGTTCTTC
CASNTRDYQEQFF
>TRBV27|TRBD1|TRBJ1-5|-
TGTGCCAGCAGGGATACAGGGGGCGGTCAGCCCCAGCATTTT
CASRDTGGGQPQHF
>TRBV4-3|-|TRBJ2-4|few
TGCGCCAGCAGCCAAGCTCCGGGACTGCTAGCCAAAAACATTCAGTACTTC
CASSQAPGLLAKNIQYF
>TRBV6-4|TRBD1|TRBJ2-5|many
TGTGCCAGCAGTTGGGGACAGGGCCCAGAGGCCCAGTACTTC
CASSWGQGPEAQYF